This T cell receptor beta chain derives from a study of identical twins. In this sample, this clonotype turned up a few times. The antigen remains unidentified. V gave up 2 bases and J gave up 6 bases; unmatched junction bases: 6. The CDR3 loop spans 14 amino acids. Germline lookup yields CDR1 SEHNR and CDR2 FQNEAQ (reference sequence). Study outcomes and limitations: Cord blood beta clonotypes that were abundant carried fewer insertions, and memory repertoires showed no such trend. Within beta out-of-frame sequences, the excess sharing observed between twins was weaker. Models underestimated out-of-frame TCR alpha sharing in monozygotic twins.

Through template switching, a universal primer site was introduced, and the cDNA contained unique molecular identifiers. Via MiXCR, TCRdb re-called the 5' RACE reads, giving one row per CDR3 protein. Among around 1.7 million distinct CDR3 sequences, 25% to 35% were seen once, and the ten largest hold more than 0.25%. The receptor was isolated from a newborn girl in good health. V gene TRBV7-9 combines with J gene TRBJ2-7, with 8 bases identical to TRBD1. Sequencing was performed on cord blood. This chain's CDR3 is CASSLSRGLGEQYF. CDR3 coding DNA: TGTGCCAGCAGCTTATCCAGGGGGCTCGGCGAGCAGTACTTC.